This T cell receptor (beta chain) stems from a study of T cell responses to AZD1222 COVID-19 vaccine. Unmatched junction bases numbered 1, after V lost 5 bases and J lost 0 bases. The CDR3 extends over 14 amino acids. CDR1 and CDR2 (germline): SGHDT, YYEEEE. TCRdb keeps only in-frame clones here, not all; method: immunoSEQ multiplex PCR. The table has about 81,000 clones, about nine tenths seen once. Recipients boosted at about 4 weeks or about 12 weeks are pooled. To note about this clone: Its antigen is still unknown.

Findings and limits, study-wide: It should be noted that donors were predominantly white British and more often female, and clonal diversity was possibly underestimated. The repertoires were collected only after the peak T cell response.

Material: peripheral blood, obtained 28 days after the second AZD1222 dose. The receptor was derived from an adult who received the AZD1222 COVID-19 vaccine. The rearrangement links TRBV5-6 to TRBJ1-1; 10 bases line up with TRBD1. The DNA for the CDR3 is TGTGCCAGCAGGGGACAGGGGATGAACACTGAAGCTTTCTTT. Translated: CASRGQGMNTEAFF.